The next 11 T cell receptor beta chains were all read from a single sample in a study of OX40 agonist ivuxolimab in advanced cancers. Using immunoSEQ multiplex PCR, the repertoire was profiled, and TCRdb retains in-frame clones only, with some absent. The sample shows 50,000 to 65,000 clones, about 88% of them seen only once. The specimen was CD4+ or CD8+ T cells sorted from blood, collected in a trial of the OX40 agonist ivuxolimab. Receptors originate from an adult with an advanced solid tumor such as melanoma, head and neck, liver or kidney cancer.

The rearrangement links TRBV19 to TRBJ1-2, with D possibly being TRBD1 (5 bases). The length of the CDR3 is 13 residues. CDR1 is LNHDA, CDR2 SQIVND, per germline (reference sequence). The V end was cut by 3 bases, the J end by 7 bases, with 12 bases between. CDR3 DNA sequence: TGTGCCAGTAGTATTGTGGGGCAGGCTGGCTACACCTTC. This gives the protein CASSIVGQAGYTF.

CDR3 DNA sequence: TGTGCCAGCAGTCGACAGGGCGGATCTCCCGGGGAGCTGTTTTTT. Amino acids: CASSRQGGSPGELFF. This chain connects TRBV7-3 to TRBJ2-2; 7 bases align to TRBD1. Germline V gives CDR1 SGHTA, CDR2 FQGTGA. The V segment lost 6 bases and the J segment 6 bases; nucleotides outside the gene matches: 10. The CDR3 contains 15 residues.

The chain couples TRBV11-2 to TRBJ2-7; TRBD1 might be the D (6 bases). Germline CDR1 SGHAT, CDR2 FQNNGV. V was pared by 2 bases and J by 7 bases, with 18 bases between. This CDR3 has 15 residues. The CDR3 bases are TGTGCCAGCAGCTTAAAAAGAGGGGGTAGGAAGGAGCAGTACTTC. It encodes CASSLKRGGRKEQYF.

The rearrangement uses TRBV4-1 and TRBJ2-1; D may correspond to TRBD1 or TRBD2 (5 bases each). There are 14 residues in the CDR3. V was shortened by 3 bases and J by 5 bases, with 11 bases between the two germline ends. The germline V gene encodes CDR1 MGHRA and CDR2 YSYEKL. The CDR3 DNA reads as TGCGCCAGCAGCCAGGCGGGCAGGGACAATGAGCAGTTCTTC. It translates to CASSQAGRDNEQFF.

The chain has TRBV7-6 and TRBJ2-2; TRBD2 agrees at 10 bases. Germline-derived CDR1 and CDR2 are SGHVS and FNYEAQ. This CDR3 is 15 amino acids long. Trimming took 5 bases from V and 5 from J; bases not matched to a gene: 5. In nucleotides, the CDR3 is TGTGCCAGCAGCCCTAGGACTAGCGGTACCGGGGAGCTGTTTTTT. Translated: CASSPRTSGTGELFF.

This clone was counted a few times. In the same sample, other DNA sequences code for this CDR3. The chain combines TRBV10-3 with TRBJ2-7; a weak D match, TRBD1 (6 bases). This CDR3 comprises 11 residues. The V and J ends lost 4 bases and 6 bases respectively, with 7 bases between them. Per the germline V gene, CDR1 is ENHRY and CDR2 is SYGVKD. CDR3 protein: CAISGGPEQYF. CDR3 in DNA: TGTGCCATCAGTGGGGGGCCCGAGCAGTACTTC.

The chain links TRBV5-1 to TRBJ1-2; 8 bases agree with TRBD1. V lost 0 bases, J lost 8 bases, and 9 bases stayed unmatched. This CDR3 region has 15 residues. Germline V gives CDR1 SGHRS, CDR2 YFSETQ. The CDR3 DNA reads TGCGCCAGCAGCTTGGAGGCCAGGGGGCTTCAAGGCTACACCTTC. It encodes CASSLEARGLQGYTF. Variable domain in full (rest from reference TRBV5-1 and TRBJ1-2): KAGVTQTPRYLIKTRGQQVTLSCSPISGHRSVSWYQQTPGQGLQFLFEYFSETQRNKGNFPGRFSGRQFSNSRSEMNVSTLELGDSALYLCASSLEARGLQGYTFGSGTRLTVV.

The J gene is TRBJ2-1, the V gene TRBV5-8, with D maybe TRBD1 (5 bases). In germline, CDR1 is SGHTS, CDR2 YDEGEE. V was shortened by 5 bases and J by 7 bases, with 13 bases between the two germline ends. This CDR3 contains 13 residues. CDR3 amino acids: CASRGPVRNEQFF. Written as DNA, the CDR3 is TGTGCCAGCAGGGGGCCAGTAAGGAATGAGCAGTTCTTC.

The chain joins TRBV6-1 to TRBJ2-5, with D unclear. The V end lost 2 bases, the J end lost 4 bases, and 8 bases lay between the germline ends. This CDR3 contains 13 residues. From germline, CDR1 is MNHNS and CDR2 SASEGT. The CDR3 protein is CASSELVLETQYF. The CDR3 DNA sequence: TGTGCCAGCAGTGAACTTGTCCTAGAGACCCAGTACTTC.

The CDR3 loop reads CATSRTRSGNTIYF. For the CDR3, the DNA is TGTGCCACCAGCAGAACCCGGTCTGGAAACACCATATATTTT. This chain uses TRBV15 with TRBJ1-3, with D uncertain. V dropped 2 bases and J dropped 1 base, with 6 bases sitting between them. This CDR3 spans 14 amino acids. CDR1 LNHNV and CDR2 YYDKDF come from the germline V gene (reference sequence).

The chain carries TRBV28 and TRBJ1-3, with a weak D call TRBD1 (5 bases). From germline, CDR1 is MDHEN and CDR2 SYDVKM. V lost 5 bases and J 0 bases, leaving 11 bases between the germline ends. This CDR3 comprises 15 residues. CDR3 sequence (DNA): TGTGCCAGCAGTCCTGGGGGTCACTCTGGAAACACCATATATTTT. Translated, it gives CASSPGGHSGNTIYF.